This entry lists 18 T cell receptor beta chains sequenced from one sample in a study of blood T cell repertoires in COVID-19. Profiling relied on immunoSEQ multiplex PCR, and the TCRdb table lists in-frame clones only, not all of them. The data contain more than 200,000 clones, about 91% of them seen just once; the ten biggest clones take up approximately 1.4%. Sequencing used peripheral blood. The receptor source for this set is a man older than 75 with acute or convalescent COVID-19.

The gene calls are TRBV4-3 and TRBJ1-2; 9 bases agree with TRBD1. This CDR3 contains 16 residues. Trimming at V came to 5 bases and at J to 4 bases, leaving 11 bases not matched to a gene. Germline CDR1 is LGHNA and CDR2 is YSLEER. The CDR3 coding sequence is TGCGCCAGCAGCGCAGGCCGGGACAGGGATGCCTATGGCTACACCTTC. This sequence encodes CASSAGRDRDAYGYTF.

The rearrangement joins TRBV6-2 or TRBV6-3 to TRBJ2-1, with a possible D match to TRBD2 (6 bases). Germline V gene lookup returns CDR1 MNHEY and CDR2 SVGEGT. Trimming removed 1 base from V and 1 base from J, with 14 bases in between. The CDR3 extends over 17 amino acids. The CDR3 here is CASSYLRGKSSYNEQFF. CDR3 nucleotide sequence: TGTGCCAGCAGTTACTTACGGGGGAAGAGTTCCTACAATGAGCAGTTCTTC.

V gene TRBV7-9 combines with J gene TRBJ2-7, with a tentative D call TRBD2 (5 bases). V lost 3 bases and J lost 3, with 9 bases in between. The germline gives CDR1 SEHNR, CDR2 FQNEAQ (reference sequence). This CDR3 is 13 amino acids long. As DNA, the CDR3 is TGTGCCAGCAGCTTGGAGGTGCGCTACGAGCAGTACTTC. It specifies CASSLEVRYEQYF.

This chain connects TRBV12-3 or TRBV12-4 to TRBJ1-1; 8 bases are a match to TRBD1. V gave up 6 bases and J gave up 5 bases; unmatched junction bases: 5. This CDR3 has 13 amino acids. For the CDR3, the DNA is TGTGCCAGCAGCCTACAGGGGGTGACTGAAGCTTTCTTT. Translated: CASSLQGVTEAFF.

The CDR3 here is CASYSMGRIGNYGYTF. The CDR3 DNA is TGTGCCAGCTATTCAATGGGGCGTATAGGGAACTATGGCTACACCTTC. The chain links TRBV6-6 to TRBJ1-2; D perhaps matches TRBD1 (5 bases). Deletions cut 8 bases from V and 2 bases from J, with 21 bases between. The germline V gene has CDR1 MNHNY and CDR2 SVGAGI (reference sequence). CDR3 length equals 16 residues.

The gene calls are TRBV18 and TRBJ1-2; 11 nucleotides line up with TRBD1. V lost 5 bases, J lost 8 bases, and 13 bases stayed unmatched. The germline V gene has CDR1 KGHSH and CDR2 LQKENI. The CDR3 totals 16 residues. The CDR3 loop is CASSSSTRTGGRGYTF. The DNA of the CDR3 is TGTGCCAGCTCATCTTCGACCAGGACAGGGGGCAGAGGCTACACCTTC.

The chain is built from TRBV6-5 and TRBJ1-2, with D possibly matching TRBD1 (5 bases). The V end was cut by 6 bases, the J end by 4 bases, with 15 bases between. CDR3 length: 14 residues. CDR1 and CDR2 from the germline V gene are MNHEY and SVGAGI. The CDR3 is CASSPTGESYGYTF. The CDR3 DNA reads as TGTGCCAGCAGCCCGACGGGGGAAAGCTATGGCTACACCTTC.

V gene TRBV2 combines with J gene TRBJ2-7, with D unresolved. The length of the CDR3 is 13 residues. Germline CDR1 reads SNHLY; CDR2 reads FYNNEI. Trimming removed 7 bases from V and 1 base from J, with 11 bases in between. This CDR3 is CASNQVNSYEQYF. CDR3 coding DNA: TGTGCCAGCAATCAGGTGAATTCCTACGAGCAGTACTTC.

The J gene is TRBJ1-5, the V gene TRBV15; perhaps TRBD1 as D (6 bases). The V gene's germline CDR1 is LNHNV and CDR2 YYDKDF (reference sequence). The V end was cut by 3 bases, the J end by 6 bases, with 18 bases between. The CDR3 consists of 16 residues. This CDR3 reads CATSSELRGFSQPQHF. The DNA of the CDR3 is TGTGCCACCAGCAGTGAATTGAGGGGGTTCAGTCAGCCCCAGCATTTT.

V gene TRBV6-6 combines with J gene TRBJ1-2; 7 bases match TRBD1. Trimming removed 3 bases from V and 2 bases from J; junction bases left unmatched: 9. This CDR3 has 16 residues. Germline V CDR1 and CDR2: MNHNY, SVGAGI (reference sequence). The CDR3 loop reads CASSYGTAGGNYGYTF. Here the CDR3 DNA reads TGTGCCAGCAGTTATGGGACAGCGGGGGGGAACTATGGCTACACCTTC.

The J gene is TRBJ2-1, the V gene TRBV11-1; no reliable D call. The CDR3 has 15 amino acids. Germline-derived CDR1 and CDR2 are SGHAT and FQDESV (reference sequence). Trimming took 1 base from V and 0 from J, leaving 7 bases between them. The CDR3 DNA follows: TGTGCCAGCAGCTTAGATGGTAGCTCCTACAATGAGCAGTTCTTC. This encodes CASSLDGSSYNEQFF.

This clone has just one count. The rearrangement joins TRBV27 to TRBJ2-3; 12 bases match TRBD2. This CDR3 contains 15 residues. Germline V CDR1 and CDR2: MNHEY, SMNVEV (reference sequence). The trim removed 6 bases at V and 2 bases at J, leaving 3 bases unmatched. DNA for the CDR3: TGTGCCAGCAGAGGACTAGCGGGAATCACAGATACGCAGTATTTT. Amino acids: CASRGLAGITDTQYF.

The CDR3 DNA is TGCGCCAGCAGCCCGAGGACAGCGAACACCGGGGAGCTGTTTTTT. Residues: CASSPRTANTGELFF. The V gene is TRBV4-1, the J gene TRBJ2-2; tentatively, D is TRBD1 (6 bases). Germline V gene data show CDR1 as MGHRA and CDR2 as YSYEKL. V lost 4 bases to trimming and J lost 0 bases, with 9 bases between them. CDR3 size: 15 residues.

The chain employs TRBV7-9 and TRBJ2-5; tentatively, D is TRBD2 (7 bases). The germline V gene has CDR1 SEHNR and CDR2 FQNEAQ (reference sequence). V lost 2 bases and J lost 2, with 15 bases in between. This CDR3 comprises 16 residues. CDR3 sequence: CASSLRGGGRQETQYF. The DNA of the CDR3 is TGTGCCAGCAGCTTAAGAGGGGGAGGGAGACAAGAGACCCAGTACTTC.

This chain connects TRBV6-2 or TRBV6-3 to TRBJ1-5; D might be TRBD1 (6 bases). The CDR3 extends over 14 amino acids. Trimming stripped 6 bases from V and 2 bases from J, with 11 bases between. Germline V gene lookup returns CDR1 MNHEY and CDR2 SVGEGT. The CDR3 protein is CASSEAGGNQPQHF. The DNA of the CDR3 is TGTGCCAGCAGCGAGGCAGGGGGCAATCAGCCCCAGCATTTT.

In this sample, this clone turned up once. The rearrangement links TRBV18 to TRBJ2-1; TRBD2 matches 7 bases. Germline trimming cut 0 bases from V and 11 bases from J; bases unmatched to any gene: 13. CDR1 is KGHSH and CDR2 is LQKENI in the germline V gene. The CDR3 is 16 amino acids. The CDR3 DNA sequence: TGTGCCAGCTCACCACCGTCGCTAGCGGAGGGTATACAGCAGTTCTTC. Its protein is CASSPPSLAEGIQQFF. The full variable domain, rest sourced from reference TRBV18 and TRBJ2-1, is NAGVMQNPRHLVRRRGQEARLRCSPMKGHSHVYWYRQLPEEGLKFMVYLQKENIIDESGMPKERFSAEFPKEGPSILRIQQVVRGDSAAYFCASSPPSLAEGIQQFFGPGTRLTVL.

The chain links TRBV7-2 to TRBJ1-5, with a weak D call TRBD1 (5 bases). Germline CDR1 and CDR2: SGHTA and FQGNSA. Trimming took 5 bases from V and 0 from J, leaving 20 bases between them. This CDR3 has 18 residues. CDR3 protein: CASSPWRGDLNSNQPQHF. Here the CDR3 DNA reads TGTGCCAGCAGCCCATGGAGGGGCGACTTAAATAGCAATCAGCCCCAGCATTTT.

The chain has TRBV11-2 and TRBJ1-2; tentatively, D is TRBD1 (6 bases). V was clipped by 5 bases and J by 4 bases, with 14 bases between them. Germline CDR1 SGHAT, CDR2 FQNNGV. The CDR3 has 14 amino acids. CDR3 residues: CASSTVQGVYGYTF. The DNA for the CDR3 is TGTGCCAGCAGCACCGTACAGGGTGTCTATGGCTACACCTTC. Full variable domain (outside the CDR3, taken from reference TRBV11-2 and TRBJ1-2): EAGVAQSPRYKIIEKRQSVAFWCNPISGHATLYWYQQILGQGPKLLIQFQNNGVVDDSQLPKDRFSAERLKGVDSTLKIQPAKLEDSAVYLCASSTVQGVYGYTFGSGTRLTVV.